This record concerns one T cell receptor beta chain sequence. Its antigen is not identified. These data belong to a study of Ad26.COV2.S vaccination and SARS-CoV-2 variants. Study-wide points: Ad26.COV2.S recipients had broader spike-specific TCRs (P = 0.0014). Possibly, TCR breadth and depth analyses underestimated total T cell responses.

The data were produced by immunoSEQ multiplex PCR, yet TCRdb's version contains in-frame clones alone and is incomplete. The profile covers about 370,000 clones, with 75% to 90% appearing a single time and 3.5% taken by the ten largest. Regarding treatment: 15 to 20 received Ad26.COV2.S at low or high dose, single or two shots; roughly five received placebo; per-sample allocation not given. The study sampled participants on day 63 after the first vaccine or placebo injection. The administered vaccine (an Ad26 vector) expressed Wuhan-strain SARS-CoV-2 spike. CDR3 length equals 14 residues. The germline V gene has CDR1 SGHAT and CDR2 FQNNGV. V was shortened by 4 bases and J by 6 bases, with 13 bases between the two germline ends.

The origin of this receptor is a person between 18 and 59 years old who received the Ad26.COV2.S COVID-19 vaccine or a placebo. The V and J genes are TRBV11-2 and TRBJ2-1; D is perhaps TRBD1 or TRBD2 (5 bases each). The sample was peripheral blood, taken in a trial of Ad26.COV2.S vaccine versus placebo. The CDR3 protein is CASSSGRGGNEQFF. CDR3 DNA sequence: TGTGCCAGCAGCTCCGGACGGGGCGGCAATGAGCAGTTCTTC.